The present entry profiles one T cell receptor (beta chain) with its context. Its target is not known. These data originate in a study of cytomegalovirus exposure and HLA in healthy donors. The study, taken as a whole, reports: In vitro experiments confirmed that three CMV-associated chains were specific for CMV antigens. Indistinguishable V segments such as TRBV6-2 and TRBV6-3 were excluded. The dataset shows that most TCR sequences were rare, while some public TCRs occurred in many donors.

Germline V gene lookup returns CDR1 MNHEY and CDR2 SVGAGI. The CDR3 spans 13 residues. The ends lost 5 bases at V and 7 bases at J; junction bases unmatched: 5. The PCR was carried out with 60 Vbeta primers and 13 Jbeta primers. TCRdb's table, derived via immunoSEQ multiplex PCR, lists solely in-frame clones and lacks some. The data contain 150,000 to 200,000 clones, roughly four fifths of them seen just once; the ten biggest clones take up around 4.3%. The sequenced sample consisted of PBMCs. The origin of this receptor is a man aged 50-60 years in good health and CMV-seropositive. The genes are TRBV6-5 and TRBJ2-4; 7 bases are a match to TRBD1. CDR3 nucleotide sequence: TGTGCCAGCAGTCCTCCGACAGGGAACATTCAGTACTTC. This sequence encodes CASSPPTGNIQYF.